This T cell receptor (beta chain) was recovered during a study of blood T cell repertoires in COVID-19. For the study at large: Nucleic acid was either cDNA or gDNA, and it came from T cells, B-cell-depleted T cells, or PBMCs.

The germline gives CDR1 SGHTA, CDR2 FQGTGA. The CDR3 covers 15 residues. V lost 2 bases and J lost 4; bases outside the gene matches: 4. In the authors' methods: Counts of nucleated cells, estimated from reference gene primer amplification, were obtained. Sequenced by immunoSEQ multiplex PCR; TCRdb stores in-frame clones only, minus some. That table gives V, J and clone size, and the DNA gave D and trimming. The sample has approximately 44,000 clones; about 86% are singletons. The clonotype originates from a human donor in a cohort sampled during active COVID-19. The gene calls are TRBV7-3 and TRBJ2-3; 9 bases are a match to TRBD2. Sequenced: peripheral blood. In DNA form, the CDR3 reads TGTGCCAGCAGCTTAGCGGGGGGGGCGGCAGATACGCAGTATTTT. The encoded protein is CASSLAGGAADTQYF.